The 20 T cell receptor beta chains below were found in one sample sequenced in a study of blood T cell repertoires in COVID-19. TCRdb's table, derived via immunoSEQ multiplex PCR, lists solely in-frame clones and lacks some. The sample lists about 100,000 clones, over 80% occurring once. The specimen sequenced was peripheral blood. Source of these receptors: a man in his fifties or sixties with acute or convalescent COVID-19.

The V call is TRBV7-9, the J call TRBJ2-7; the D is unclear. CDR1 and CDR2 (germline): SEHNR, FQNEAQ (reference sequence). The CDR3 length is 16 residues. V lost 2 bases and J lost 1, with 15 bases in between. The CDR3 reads CASSLLPGDGSYEQYF. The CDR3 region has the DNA TGTGCCAGCAGCTTACTACCCGGAGACGGTTCCTACGAGCAGTACTTC.

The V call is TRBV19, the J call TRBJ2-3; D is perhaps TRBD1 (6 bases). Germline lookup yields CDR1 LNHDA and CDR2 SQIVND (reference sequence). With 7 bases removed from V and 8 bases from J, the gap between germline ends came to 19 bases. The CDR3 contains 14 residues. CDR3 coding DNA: TGTGCCAGTACCCAGGACAGCACATGGGGTACGCAGTATTTT. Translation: CASTQDSTWGTQYF.

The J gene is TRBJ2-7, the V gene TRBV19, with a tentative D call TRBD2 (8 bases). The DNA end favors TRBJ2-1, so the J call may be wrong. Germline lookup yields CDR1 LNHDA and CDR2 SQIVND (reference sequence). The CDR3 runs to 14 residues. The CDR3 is CASSKIAGQNEQFF. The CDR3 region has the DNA TGTGCCAGTAGTAAGATAGCGGGACAGAATGAGCAGTTCTTC.

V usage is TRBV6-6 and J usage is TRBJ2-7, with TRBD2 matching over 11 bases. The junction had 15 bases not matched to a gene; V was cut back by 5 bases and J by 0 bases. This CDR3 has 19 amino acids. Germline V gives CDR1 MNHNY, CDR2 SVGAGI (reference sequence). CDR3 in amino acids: CASSPPASGRPLNSYEQYF. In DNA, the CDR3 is TGTGCCAGCAGTCCCCCTGCTAGCGGGAGGCCCTTAAACTCCTACGAGCAGTACTTC.

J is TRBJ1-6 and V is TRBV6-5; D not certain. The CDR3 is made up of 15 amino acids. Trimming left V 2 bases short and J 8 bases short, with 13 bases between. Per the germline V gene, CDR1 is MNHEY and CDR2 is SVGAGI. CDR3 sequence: CASSYDRSLHSPLHF. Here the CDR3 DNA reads TGTGCCAGCAGTTACGACCGGAGTCTTCATTCACCCCTCCACTTT.

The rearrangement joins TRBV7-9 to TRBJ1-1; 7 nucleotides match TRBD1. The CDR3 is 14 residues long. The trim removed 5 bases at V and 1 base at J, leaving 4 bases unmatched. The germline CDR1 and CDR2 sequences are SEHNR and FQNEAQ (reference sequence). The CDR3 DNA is TGTGCCAGCAGCGATCAGGGGGGGAACACTGAAGCTTTCTTT. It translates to CASSDQGGNTEAFF.

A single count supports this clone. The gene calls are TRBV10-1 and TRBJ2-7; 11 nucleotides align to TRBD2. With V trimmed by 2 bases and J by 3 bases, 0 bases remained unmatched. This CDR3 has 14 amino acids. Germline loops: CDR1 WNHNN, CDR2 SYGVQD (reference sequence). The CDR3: CASSEGTSGYEQYF. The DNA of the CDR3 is TGCGCCAGCAGTGAGGGGACTAGCGGCTACGAGCAGTACTTC.

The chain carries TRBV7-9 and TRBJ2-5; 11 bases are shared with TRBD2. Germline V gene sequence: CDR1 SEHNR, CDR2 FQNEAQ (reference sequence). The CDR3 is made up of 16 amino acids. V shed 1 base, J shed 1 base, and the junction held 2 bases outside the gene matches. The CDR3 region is CASSLGGTSGQETQYF. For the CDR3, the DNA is TGTGCCAGCAGCTTAGGGGGGACTAGCGGCCAAGAGACCCAGTACTTC.

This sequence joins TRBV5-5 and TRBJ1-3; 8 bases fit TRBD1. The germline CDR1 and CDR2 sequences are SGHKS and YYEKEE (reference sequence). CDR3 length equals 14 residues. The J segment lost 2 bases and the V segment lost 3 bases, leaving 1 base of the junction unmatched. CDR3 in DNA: TGTGCCAGCAGCTCGGGACAGGCTGGAAACACCATATATTTT. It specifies CASSSGQAGNTIYF. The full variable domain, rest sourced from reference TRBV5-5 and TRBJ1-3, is DAGVTQSPTHLIKTRGQQVTLRCSPISGHKSVSWYQQVLGQGPQFIFQYYEKEERGRGNFPDRFSARQFPNYSSELNVNALLLGDSALYLCASSSGQAGNTIYFGEGSWLTVV.

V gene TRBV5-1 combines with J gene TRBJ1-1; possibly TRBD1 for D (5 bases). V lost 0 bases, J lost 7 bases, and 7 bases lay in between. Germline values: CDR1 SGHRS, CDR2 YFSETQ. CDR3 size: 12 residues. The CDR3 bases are TGCGCCAGCAGCTTGGTGCAGGGTGAAGCTTTCTTT. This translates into CASSLVQGEAFF.

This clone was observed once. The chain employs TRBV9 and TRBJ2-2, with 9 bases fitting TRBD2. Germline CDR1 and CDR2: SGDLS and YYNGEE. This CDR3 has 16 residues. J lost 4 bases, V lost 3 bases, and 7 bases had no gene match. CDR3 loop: CASSALAGSPTGELFF. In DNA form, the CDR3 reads TGTGCCAGCAGCGCTCTAGCGGGATCACCCACCGGGGAGCTGTTTTTT.

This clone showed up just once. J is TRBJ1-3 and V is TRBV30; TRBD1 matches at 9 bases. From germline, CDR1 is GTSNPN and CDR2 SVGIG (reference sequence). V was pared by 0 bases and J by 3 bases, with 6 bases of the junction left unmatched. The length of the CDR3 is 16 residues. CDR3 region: CAWSVRRTGDGNTIYF. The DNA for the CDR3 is TGTGCCTGGAGTGTCCGGAGGACAGGGGATGGAAACACCATATATTTT.

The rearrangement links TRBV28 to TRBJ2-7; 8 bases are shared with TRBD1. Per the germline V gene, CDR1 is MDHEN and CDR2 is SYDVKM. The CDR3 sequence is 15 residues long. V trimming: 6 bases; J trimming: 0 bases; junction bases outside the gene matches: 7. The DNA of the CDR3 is TGTGCCAGCAGCGCCAGGGGGACAGGCTCCTACGAGCAGTACTTC. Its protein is CASSARGTGSYEQYF. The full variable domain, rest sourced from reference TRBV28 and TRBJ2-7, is DVKVTQSSRYLVKRTGEKVFLECVQDMDHENMFWYRQDPGLGLRLIYFSYDVKMKEKGDIPEGYSVSREKKERFSLILESASTNQTSMYLCASSARGTGSYEQYFGPGTRLTVT.

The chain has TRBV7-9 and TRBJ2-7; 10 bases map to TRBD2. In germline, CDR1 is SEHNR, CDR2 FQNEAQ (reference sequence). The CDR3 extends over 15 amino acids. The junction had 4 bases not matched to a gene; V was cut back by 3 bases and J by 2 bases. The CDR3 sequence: CASSFGLAETYEQYF. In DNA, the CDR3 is TGTGCCAGCAGCTTCGGACTAGCGGAGACCTACGAGCAGTACTTC.

CDR3 sequence: CASGLLTGNIGNQPQHF. In DNA form, the CDR3 reads TGTGCTAGTGGTTTGCTTACCGGGAACATCGGCAATCAGCCCCAGCATTTT. This chain joins TRBV12-5 and TRBJ1-5; D is undetermined. Germline V gene data show CDR1 as LGHNT and CDR2 as FRNRAP. With 2 bases removed from V and 2 bases from J, the gap between germline ends came to 16 bases. The CDR3 totals 17 residues.

This chain's CDR3 is CASSPGLAASYEQYF. Here the CDR3 DNA reads TGTGCCAGCAGCCCGGGACTAGCGGCCTCCTACGAGCAGTACTTC. The rearrangement uses TRBV7-6 and TRBJ2-7; 11 bases are a match to TRBD2. This CDR3 comprises 15 residues. J was trimmed by 0 bases and V by 5 bases; bases with no gene match: 3. The V gene's germline CDR1 is SGHVS and CDR2 FNYEAQ.

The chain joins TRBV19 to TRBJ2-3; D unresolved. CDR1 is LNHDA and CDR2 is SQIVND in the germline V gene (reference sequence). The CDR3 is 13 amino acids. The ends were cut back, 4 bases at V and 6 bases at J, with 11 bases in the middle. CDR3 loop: CASSRAGRDTQYF. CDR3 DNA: TGTGCCAGTAGTAGGGCAGGCCGGGATACGCAGTATTTT.

CDR3 DNA: TGTGCCAGCAGCTTAGGGGGTCGACAGGGGAACGGCTACACCTTC. As protein: CASSLGGRQGNGYTF. The rearrangement links TRBV7-9 to TRBJ1-2; 8 nucleotides agree with TRBD1. After removal of 1 base from V and 8 bases from J, the junction contained 9 bases not matched to a gene. Germline assignment: CDR1 SEHNR and CDR2 FQNEAQ (reference sequence). The CDR3 covers 15 residues.

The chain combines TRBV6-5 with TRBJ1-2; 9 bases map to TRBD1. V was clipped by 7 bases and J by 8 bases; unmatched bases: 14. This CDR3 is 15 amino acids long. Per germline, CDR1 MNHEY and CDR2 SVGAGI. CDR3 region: CASTVPGQGIQGYTF. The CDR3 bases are TGTGCCAGCACCGTACCGGGACAGGGCATTCAAGGCTACACCTTC.

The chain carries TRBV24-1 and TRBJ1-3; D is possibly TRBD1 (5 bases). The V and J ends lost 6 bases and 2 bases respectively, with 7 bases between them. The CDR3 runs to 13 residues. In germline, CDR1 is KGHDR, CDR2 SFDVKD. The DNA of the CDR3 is TGTGCCACCAGTAGGACAACTGGAAACACCATATATTTT. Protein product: CATSRTTGNTIYF.